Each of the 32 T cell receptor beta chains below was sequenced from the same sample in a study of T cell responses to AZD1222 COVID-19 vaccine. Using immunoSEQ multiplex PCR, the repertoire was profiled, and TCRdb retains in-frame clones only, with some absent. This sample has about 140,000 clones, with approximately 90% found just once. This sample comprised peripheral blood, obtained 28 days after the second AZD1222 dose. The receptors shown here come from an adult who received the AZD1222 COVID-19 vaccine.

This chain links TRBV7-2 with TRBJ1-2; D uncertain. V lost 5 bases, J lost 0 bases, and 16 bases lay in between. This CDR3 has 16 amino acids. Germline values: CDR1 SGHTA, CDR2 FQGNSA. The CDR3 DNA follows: TGTGCCAGCAGCCTACCCCGGCGGAAAGCTAACTATGGCTACACCTTC. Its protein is CASSLPRRKANYGYTF.

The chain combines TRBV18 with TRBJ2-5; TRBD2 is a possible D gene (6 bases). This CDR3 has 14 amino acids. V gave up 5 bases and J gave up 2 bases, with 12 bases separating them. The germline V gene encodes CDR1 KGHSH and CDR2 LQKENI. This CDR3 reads CASSLRSGQETQYF. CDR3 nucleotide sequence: TGTGCCAGCTCATTACGGAGCGGGCAAGAGACCCAGTACTTC. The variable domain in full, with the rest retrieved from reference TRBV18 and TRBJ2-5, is NAGVMQNPRHLVRRRGQEARLRCSPMKGHSHVYWYRQLPEEGLKFMVYLQKENIIDESGMPKERFSAEFPKEGPSILRIQQVVRGDSAAYFCASSLRSGQETQYFGPGTRLLVL.

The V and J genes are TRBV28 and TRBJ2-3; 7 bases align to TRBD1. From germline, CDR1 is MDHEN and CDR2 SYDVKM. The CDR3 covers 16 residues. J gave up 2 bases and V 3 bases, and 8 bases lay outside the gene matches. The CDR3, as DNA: TGTGCCAGCAGTTTCAACGACAGGGTGAACACAGATACGCAGTATTTT. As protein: CASSFNDRVNTDTQYF.

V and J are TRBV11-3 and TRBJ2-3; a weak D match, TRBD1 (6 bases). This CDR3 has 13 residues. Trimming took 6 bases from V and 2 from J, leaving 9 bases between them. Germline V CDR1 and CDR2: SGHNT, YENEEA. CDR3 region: CASSGQSTDTQYF. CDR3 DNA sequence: TGTGCCAGCAGTGGACAGTCCACAGATACGCAGTATTTT. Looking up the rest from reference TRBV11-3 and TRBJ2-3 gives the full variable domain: EAGVVQSPRYKIIEKKQPVAFWCNPISGHNTLYWYLQNLGQGPELLIRYENEEAVDDSQLPKDRFSAERLKGVDSTLKIQPAELGDSAVYLCASSGQSTDTQYFGPGTRLTVL.

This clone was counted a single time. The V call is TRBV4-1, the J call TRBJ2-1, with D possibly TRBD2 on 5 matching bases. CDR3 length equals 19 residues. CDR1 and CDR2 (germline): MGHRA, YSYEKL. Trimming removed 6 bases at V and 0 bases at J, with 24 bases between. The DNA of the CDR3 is TGCGCCAGCAGGGACTTCAGGACCCGGGCGGGTCTCTCCTACAATGAGCAGTTCTTC. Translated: CASRDFRTRAGLSYNEQFF.

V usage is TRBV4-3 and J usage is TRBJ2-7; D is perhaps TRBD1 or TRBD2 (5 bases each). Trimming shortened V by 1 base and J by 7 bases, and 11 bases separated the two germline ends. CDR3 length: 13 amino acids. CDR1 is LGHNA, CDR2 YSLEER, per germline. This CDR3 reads CASSQGGYSEQYF. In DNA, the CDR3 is TGCGCCAGCAGCCAAGGGGGGTACAGTGAGCAGTACTTC.

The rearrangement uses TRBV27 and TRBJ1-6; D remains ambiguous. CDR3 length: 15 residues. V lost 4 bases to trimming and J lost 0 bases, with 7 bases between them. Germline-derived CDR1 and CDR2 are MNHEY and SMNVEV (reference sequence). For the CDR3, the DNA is TGTGCCAGCAGTTCCACCAGCTCCTATAATTCACCCCTCCACTTT. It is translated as CASSSTSSYNSPLHF.

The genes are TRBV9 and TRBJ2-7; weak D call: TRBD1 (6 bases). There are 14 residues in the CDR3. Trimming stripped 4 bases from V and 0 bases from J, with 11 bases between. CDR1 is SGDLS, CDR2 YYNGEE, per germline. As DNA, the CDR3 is TGTGCCAGCAGCCACGGACAGAGCTCCTACGAGCAGTACTTC. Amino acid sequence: CASSHGQSSYEQYF.

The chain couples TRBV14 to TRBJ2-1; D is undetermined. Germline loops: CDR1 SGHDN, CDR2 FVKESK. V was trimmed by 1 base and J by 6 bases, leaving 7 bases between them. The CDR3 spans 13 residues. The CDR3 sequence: CASSQVGSNEQFF. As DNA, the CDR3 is TGTGCCAGCAGCCAAGTGGGTAGCAATGAGCAGTTCTTC.

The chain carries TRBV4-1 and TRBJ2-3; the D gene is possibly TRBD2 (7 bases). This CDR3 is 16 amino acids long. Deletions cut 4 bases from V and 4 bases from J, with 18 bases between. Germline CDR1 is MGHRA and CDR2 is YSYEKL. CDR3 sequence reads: CASSLREGGDADTQYF. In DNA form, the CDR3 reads TGCGCCAGCAGCCTAAGGGAGGGGGGGGATGCAGATACGCAGTATTTT.

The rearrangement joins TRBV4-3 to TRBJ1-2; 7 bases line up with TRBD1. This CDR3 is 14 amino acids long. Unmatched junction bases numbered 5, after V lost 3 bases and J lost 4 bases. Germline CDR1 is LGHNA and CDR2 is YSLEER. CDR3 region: CASSQNRGGYGYTF. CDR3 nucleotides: TGCGCCAGCAGCCAGAACAGGGGTGGCTATGGCTACACCTTC.

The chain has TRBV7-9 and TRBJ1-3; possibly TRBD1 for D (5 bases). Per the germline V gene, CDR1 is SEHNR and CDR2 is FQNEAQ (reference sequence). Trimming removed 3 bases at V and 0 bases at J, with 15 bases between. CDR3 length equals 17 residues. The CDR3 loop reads CASSLGVGTTSGNTIYF. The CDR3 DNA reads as TGTGCCAGCAGCTTGGGGGTAGGGACGACCTCTGGAAACACCATATATTTT.

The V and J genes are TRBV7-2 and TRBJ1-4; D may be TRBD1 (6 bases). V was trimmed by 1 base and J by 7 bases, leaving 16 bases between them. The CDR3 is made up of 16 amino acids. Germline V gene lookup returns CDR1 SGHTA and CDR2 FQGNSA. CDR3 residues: CASSLVSAGATEKLFF. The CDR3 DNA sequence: TGTGCCAGCAGCTTAGTGTCGGCAGGGGCAACTGAAAAACTGTTTTTT.

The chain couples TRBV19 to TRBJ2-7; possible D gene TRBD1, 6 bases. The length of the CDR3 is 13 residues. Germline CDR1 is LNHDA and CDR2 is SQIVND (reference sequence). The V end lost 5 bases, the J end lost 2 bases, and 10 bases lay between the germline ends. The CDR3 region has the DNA TGTGCCAGTAGTTCGAGGACAGCCTACGAGCAGTACTTC. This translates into CASSSRTAYEQYF.

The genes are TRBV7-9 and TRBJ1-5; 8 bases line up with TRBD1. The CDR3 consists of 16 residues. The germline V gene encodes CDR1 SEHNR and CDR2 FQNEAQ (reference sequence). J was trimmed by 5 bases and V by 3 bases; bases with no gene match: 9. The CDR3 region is CASSLRAGGVDQPQHF. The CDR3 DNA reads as TGTGCCAGCAGCTTGAGGGCAGGGGGCGTTGATCAGCCCCAGCATTTT.

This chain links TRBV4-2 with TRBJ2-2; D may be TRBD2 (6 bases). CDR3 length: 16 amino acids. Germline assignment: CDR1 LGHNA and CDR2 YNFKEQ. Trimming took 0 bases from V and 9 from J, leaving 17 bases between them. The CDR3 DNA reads TGTGCCAGCAGCCAAGAGAGGGCCGGGGGTTACCGGGAGCTGTTTTTT. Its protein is CASSQERAGGYRELFF.

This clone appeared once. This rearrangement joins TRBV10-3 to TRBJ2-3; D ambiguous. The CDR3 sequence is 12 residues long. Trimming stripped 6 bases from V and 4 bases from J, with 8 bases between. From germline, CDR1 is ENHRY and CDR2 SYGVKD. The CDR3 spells CAISDLSDTQYF. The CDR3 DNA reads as TGTGCCATCAGCGACCTGTCAGATACGCAGTATTTT.

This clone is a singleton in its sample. CDR3 residues: CASGEYEQYF. CDR3 DNA: TGTGCCAGTGGGGAGTACGAGCAGTACTTC. The chain employs TRBV19 and TRBJ2-7; D might be TRBD2 (5 bases). V lost 8 bases and J 4 bases, leaving 6 bases between the germline ends. Germline lookup yields CDR1 LNHDA and CDR2 SQIVND (reference sequence). There are 10 residues in the CDR3.

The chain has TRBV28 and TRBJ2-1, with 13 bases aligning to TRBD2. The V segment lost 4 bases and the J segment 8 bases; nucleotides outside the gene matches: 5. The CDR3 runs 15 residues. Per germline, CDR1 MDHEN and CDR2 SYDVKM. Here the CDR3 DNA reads TGTGCCAGCAGTTCAAGGACTAGCGGGAGCTATGAGCAGTTCTTC. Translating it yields CASSSRTSGSYEQFF.

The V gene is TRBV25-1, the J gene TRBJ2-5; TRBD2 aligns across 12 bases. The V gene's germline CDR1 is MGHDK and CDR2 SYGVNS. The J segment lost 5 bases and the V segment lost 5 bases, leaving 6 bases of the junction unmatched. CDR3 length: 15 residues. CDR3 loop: CASSPLAGGGETQYF. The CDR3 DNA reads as TGTGCCAGCAGTCCACTAGCGGGGGGCGGGGAGACCCAGTACTTC.

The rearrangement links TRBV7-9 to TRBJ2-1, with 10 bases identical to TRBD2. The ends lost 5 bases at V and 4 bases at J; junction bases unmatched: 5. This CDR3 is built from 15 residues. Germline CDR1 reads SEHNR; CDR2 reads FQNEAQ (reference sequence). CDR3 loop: CASSPGTSVYNEQFF. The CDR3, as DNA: TGTGCCAGCAGCCCCGGGACTAGCGTGTACAATGAGCAGTTCTTC.

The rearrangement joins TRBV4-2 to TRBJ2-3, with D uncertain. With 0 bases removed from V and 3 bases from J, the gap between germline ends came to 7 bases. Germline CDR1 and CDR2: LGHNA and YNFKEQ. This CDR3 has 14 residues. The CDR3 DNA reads TGTGCCAGCAGCCAAGATCGGCTAACAGATACGCAGTATTTT. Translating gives CASSQDRLTDTQYF.

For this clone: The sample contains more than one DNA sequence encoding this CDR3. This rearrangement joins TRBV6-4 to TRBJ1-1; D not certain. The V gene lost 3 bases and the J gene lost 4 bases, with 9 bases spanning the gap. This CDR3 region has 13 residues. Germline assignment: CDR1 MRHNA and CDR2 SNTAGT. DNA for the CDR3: TGTGCCAGCAGTGAGGGAGTTGGCACTGAAGCTTTCTTT. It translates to CASSEGVGTEAFF.

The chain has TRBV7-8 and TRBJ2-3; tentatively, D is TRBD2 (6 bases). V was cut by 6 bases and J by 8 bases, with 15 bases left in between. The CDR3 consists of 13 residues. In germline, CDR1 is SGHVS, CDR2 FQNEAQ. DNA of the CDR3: TGTGCCAGCAGGGCGGGAATTGCGGGTACGCAGTATTTT. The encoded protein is CASRAGIAGTQYF.

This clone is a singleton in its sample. CDR3 sequence reads: CASSGVWGARDTQYF. The CDR3 DNA is TGTGCCAGCAGCGGTGTGTGGGGGGCACGAGATACGCAGTATTTT. The V and J genes are TRBV5-4 and TRBJ2-3; either TRBD1 or TRBD2 may fit D (6 bases each). The CDR3 spans 15 residues. Germline lookup yields CDR1 SGHNT and CDR2 YYREEE (reference sequence). Trimming cost V 4 bases and J 5 bases, with 17 bases left between them.

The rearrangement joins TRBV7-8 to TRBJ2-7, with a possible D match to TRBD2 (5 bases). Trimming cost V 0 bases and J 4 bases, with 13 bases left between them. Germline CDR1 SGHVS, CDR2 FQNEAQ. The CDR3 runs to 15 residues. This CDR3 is CASSLAPEALYEQYF. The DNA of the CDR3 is TGTGCCAGCAGCTTAGCTCCGGAGGCGCTTTACGAGCAGTACTTC.

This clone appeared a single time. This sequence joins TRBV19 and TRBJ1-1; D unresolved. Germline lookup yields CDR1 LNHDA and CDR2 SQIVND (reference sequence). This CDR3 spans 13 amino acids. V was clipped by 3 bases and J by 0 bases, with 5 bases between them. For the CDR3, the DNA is TGTGCCAGTAGTATCGGTGTGAACACTGAAGCTTTCTTT. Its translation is CASSIGVNTEAFF.

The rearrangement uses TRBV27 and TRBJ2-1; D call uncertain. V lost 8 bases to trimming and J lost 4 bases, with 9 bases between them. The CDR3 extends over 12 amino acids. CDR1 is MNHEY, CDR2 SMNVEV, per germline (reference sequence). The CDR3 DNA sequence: TGTGCCAGCTCCCCGGATTACAATGAGCAGTTCTTC. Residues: CASSPDYNEQFF.

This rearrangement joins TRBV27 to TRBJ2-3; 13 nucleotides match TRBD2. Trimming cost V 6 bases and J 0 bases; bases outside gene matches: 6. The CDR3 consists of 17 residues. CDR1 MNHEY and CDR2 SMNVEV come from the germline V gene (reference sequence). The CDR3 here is CASRQTSGGPSTDTQYF. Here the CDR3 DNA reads TGTGCCAGCAGACAGACTAGCGGGGGGCCTAGCACAGATACGCAGTATTTT.

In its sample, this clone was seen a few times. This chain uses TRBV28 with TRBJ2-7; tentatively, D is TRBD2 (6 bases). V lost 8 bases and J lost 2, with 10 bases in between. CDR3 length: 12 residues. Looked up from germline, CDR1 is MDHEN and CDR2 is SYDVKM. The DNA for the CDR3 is TGTGCCAGCGGGGGGACGACCTACGAGCAGTACTTC. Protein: CASGGTTYEQYF.

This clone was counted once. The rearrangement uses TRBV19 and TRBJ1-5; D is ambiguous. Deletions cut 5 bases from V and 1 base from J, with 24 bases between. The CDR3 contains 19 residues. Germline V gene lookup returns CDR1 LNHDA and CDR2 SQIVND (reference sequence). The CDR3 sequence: CASSPAVVGRLESNQPQHF. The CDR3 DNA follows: TGTGCCAGTAGTCCGGCCGTGGTGGGCCGCCTAGAGAGCAATCAGCCCCAGCATTTT. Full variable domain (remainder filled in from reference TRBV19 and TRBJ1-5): DGGITQSPKYLFRKEGQNVTLSCEQNLNHDAMYWYRQDPGQGLRLIYYSQIVNDFQKGDIAEGYSVSREKKESFPLTVTSAQKNPTAFYLCASSPAVVGRLESNQPQHFGDGTRLSIL.

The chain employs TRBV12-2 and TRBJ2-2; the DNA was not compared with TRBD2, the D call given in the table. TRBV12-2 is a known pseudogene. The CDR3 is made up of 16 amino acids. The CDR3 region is CASRARRAGDTGELFF. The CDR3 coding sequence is TGTGCAAGTCGCGCAAGGAGAGCGGGGGACACCGGGGAGCTGTTTTTT.